Below, 8 T cell receptor beta chains from the same sample are listed, as sequenced in a study of circulating and synovial CD4+ cells in juvenile arthritis. Profiled with immunoSEQ multiplex PCR; TCRdb holds only in-frame clones, not every one. The sample has 30,000 to 40,000 clones, nearly 95% seen once. Sample: CD4+ T cells from blood. These receptors were obtained from a human donor with juvenile idiopathic arthritis.

The CDR3 loop reads CASSQTGGGNEKLFF. The CDR3 bases are TGTGCCAGCAGCCAAACAGGGGGAGGGAATGAAAAACTGTTTTTT. The chain combines TRBV6-5 with TRBJ1-4; 8 bases are shared with TRBD1. Germline V lookup: CDR1 MNHEY, CDR2 SVGAGI. V shed 6 bases, J shed 5 bases, and the junction held 8 bases outside the gene matches. The CDR3 consists of 15 residues.

J is TRBJ1-4 and V is TRBV6-1, with D maybe TRBD1 (6 bases). The CDR3 is 14 residues long. V dropped 6 bases and J dropped 8 bases, with 16 bases sitting between them. From germline, CDR1 is MNHNS and CDR2 SASEGT. CDR3 sequence: CASSLTGIGEKLFF. The DNA for the CDR3 is TGTGCCAGCAGCCTAACAGGGATTGGGGAAAAACTGTTTTTT.

This chain connects TRBV5-1 to TRBJ2-7; 9 bases agree with TRBD1. This CDR3 comprises 15 residues. V lost 2 bases, J lost 0 bases, and 3 bases stayed unmatched. From germline, CDR1 is SGHRS and CDR2 YFSETQ. The CDR3: CASSFAGQGSYEQYF. The DNA of the CDR3 is TGCGCCAGCAGCTTCGCGGGACAGGGCTCCTACGAGCAGTACTTC.

The chain recombines TRBV15 with TRBJ2-3, with D tentatively TRBD2 (6 bases). The ends were cut back, 5 bases at V and 2 bases at J, with 14 bases in the middle. Germline V gives CDR1 LNHNV, CDR2 YYDKDF (reference sequence). The CDR3 has 15 residues. The chain's CDR3 is CATSWGVPLTDTQYF. CDR3 bases: TGTGCCACCAGCTGGGGGGTCCCTCTCACAGATACGCAGTATTTT.

This clone showed up just once. The chain recombines TRBV5-8 with TRBJ2-2, with a possible D match to TRBD1 (5 bases). The CDR3 consists of 16 residues. Germline CDR1 SGHTS, CDR2 YDEGEE. V was pared by 1 base and J by 5 bases, with 15 bases between. The CDR3 sequence is CASSLFTGPRTGELFF. In DNA, the CDR3 is TGTGCCAGCAGCTTGTTCACAGGCCCCCGGACCGGGGAGCTGTTTTTT.

The chain combines TRBV7-2 with TRBJ2-3, with a weak D call TRBD1 (5 bases). V lost 1 base and J lost 4, with 12 bases in between. The CDR3 consists of 15 residues. Germline lookup yields CDR1 SGHTA and CDR2 FQGNSA. DNA for the CDR3: TGTGCCAGCAGCTTAGGGCCAGGGCGTGCAGATACGCAGTATTTT. This translates into CASSLGPGRADTQYF.

The rearrangement links TRBV7-2 to TRBJ2-3, with 9 bases identical to TRBD1. With V trimmed by 4 bases and J by 5 bases, 7 bases remained unmatched. Per germline, CDR1 SGHTA and CDR2 FQGNSA. The CDR3 contains 15 residues. CDR3 loop: CASSSGQGQGDTQYF. The CDR3 DNA is TGTGCCAGCAGCTCCGGACAGGGGCAGGGAGATACGCAGTATTTT.

V and J are TRBV27 and TRBJ2-1; 7 bases agree with TRBD2. The CDR3 extends over 15 amino acids. Germline values: CDR1 MNHEY, CDR2 SMNVEV (reference sequence). The V and J ends lost 6 bases and 6 bases, in that order; junction bases with no gene match: 11. The CDR3 spells CASSQAGAAGNEQFF. CDR3 bases: TGTGCCAGCAGCCAGGCGGGAGCCGCGGGCAATGAGCAGTTCTTC.